The 18 T cell receptor beta chains given below trace back to one sample, sequenced in a study of T cells in Graves' hyperthyroidism and ophthalmopathy. Amplification of TCR beta CDR3 regions used RNA as the template. The TCR CDR3 first-round RT-PCR relied on the HTBI primer set. Each CDR3 protein is one row after TCRdb ran MiXCR on the multiplex PCR reads. The sample records 300,000 or so distinct CDR3 sequences, about 15% being singletons. The sample comprised blood. The receptors stem from an older woman with Graves' ophthalmopathy.

The chain uses TRBV15 and TRBJ2-1, with D possibly matching TRBD1 (5 bases). V gave up 1 base and J gave up 4 bases, with 11 bases separating them. CDR3 size: 15 residues. From germline, CDR1 is LNHNV and CDR2 YYDKDF (reference sequence). CDR3 nucleotide sequence: TGTGCCACCAGCAGAGGCTTCCAGGGTTACAATGAGCAGTTCTTC. This gives the protein CATSRGFQGYNEQFF.

This rearrangement joins TRBV3-2 to TRBJ2-7; the table's D call, TRBD1, has no DNA check behind it. TRBV3-2 is recorded as a pseudogene. This CDR3 region has 16 residues. CDR3 coding DNA: TGTGCCAGCAGCCAACCGACACCGGGCCAGTCCTACGAGCAGTACTTC. It specifies CASSQPTPGQSYEQYF.

This clonotype came up many times. The chain combines TRBV7-9 with TRBJ2-1, with 7 bases aligning to TRBD2. This CDR3 has 15 residues. Germline loops: CDR1 SEHNR, CDR2 FQNEAQ (reference sequence). Trimming at V came to 5 bases and at J to 0 bases, leaving 4 bases not matched to a gene. The CDR3 here is CASSVLASSYNEQFF. The CDR3 nucleotides read TGTGCCAGCAGCGTACTAGCGAGCTCCTACAATGAGCAGTTCTTC.

The rearrangement links TRBV5-1 to TRBJ2-7, with D uncertain. Trimming stripped 1 base from V and 6 bases from J, with 17 bases between. From germline, CDR1 is SGHRS and CDR2 YFSETQ. CDR3 length: 15 amino acids. The CDR3 bases are TGCGCCAGCAGCTTGACCACCCCATCAACTCCCGAGCAGTACTTC. As protein: CASSLTTPSTPEQYF.

Many counts were recorded for this clonotype. The chain recombines TRBV24-1 with TRBJ2-7; 8 bases align to TRBD1. CDR1 and CDR2 from the germline V gene are KGHDR and SFDVKD. The length of the CDR3 is 14 residues. Unmatched junction bases numbered 6, after V lost 4 bases and J lost 5 bases. DNA for the CDR3: TGTGCCACCAGTGACCGTCGACAGGGGAACGAGCAGTACTTC. Its translation is CATSDRRQGNEQYF.

The J gene is TRBJ2-7, the V gene TRBV20-1, with 11 positions matching TRBD2. V shed 6 bases and J 3 bases; nucleotides not matched to a gene: 4. The CDR3 spans 13 residues. Germline V gene sequence: CDR1 DFQATT, CDR2 SNEGSKA (reference sequence). The CDR3 nucleotides read TGCAGTGCATATAGCGGGAGGGACTACGAGCAGTACTTC. It encodes CSAYSGRDYEQYF.

V is TRBV19 and J is TRBJ1-1, with 10 nucleotides matching TRBD1. Germline values: CDR1 LNHDA, CDR2 SQIVND (reference sequence). The CDR3 is 13 residues long. V shed 7 bases and J 8 bases; nucleotides not matched to a gene: 7. For the CDR3, the DNA is TGTGCCAGTACCCAGACAGGGGGCCGGGAAGCTTTCTTT. Protein: CASTQTGGREAFF.

The J gene is TRBJ1-2, the V gene TRBV5-1, with D maybe TRBD1 (5 bases). The CDR3 covers 14 residues. V was shortened by 0 bases and J by 8 bases, with 14 bases between the two germline ends. Germline CDR1 is SGHRS and CDR2 is YFSETQ. CDR3 amino acids: CASSLAGKSGGYTF. Written as DNA, the CDR3 is TGCGCCAGCAGCTTGGCAGGGAAATCGGGGGGCTACACCTTC.

To note about this clonotype: Given a much more abundant clone one base away, this may be a read error. This chain connects TRBV6-1 to TRBJ2-1, with D perhaps being TRBD1 or TRBD2 (5 bases each). Germline values: CDR1 MNHNS, CDR2 SASEGT. V was cut by 2 bases and J by 9 bases, with 14 bases left in between. The CDR3 spans 14 residues. CDR3: CASSENVAGTEQFF. CDR3 DNA sequence: TGTGCCAGCAGTGAAAACGTAGCAGGGACTGAGCAGTTCTTC.

The chain carries TRBV9 and TRBJ1-2; tentatively, D is TRBD1 (6 bases). This CDR3 is 15 amino acids long. Germline values: CDR1 SGDLS, CDR2 YYNGEE. V was shortened by 4 bases and J by 6 bases, with 19 bases between the two germline ends. The CDR3 sequence: CASSLAPQGSHGYTF. CDR3 bases: TGTGCCAGCAGCCTCGCCCCACAGGGAAGTCATGGCTACACCTTC.

This clonotype was counted ten times or more. The chain has TRBV27 and TRBJ2-1; TRBD2 aligns across 10 bases. Trimming took 2 bases from V and 8 from J; bases not matched to a gene: 6. The CDR3 length is 15 residues. The germline V gene has CDR1 MNHEY and CDR2 SMNVEV (reference sequence). CDR3 nucleotides: TGTGCCAGCAGTTTACCTAGCGGGAGCAGGGATGAGCAGTTCTTC. Protein: CASSLPSGSRDEQFF.

In its sample, this clonotype was seen many times. V gene TRBV6-2 or TRBV6-3 combines with J gene TRBJ2-3, with D tentatively TRBD2 (6 bases). V lost 4 bases, J lost 0 bases, and 17 bases lay in between. Germline-derived CDR1 and CDR2 are MNHEY and SVGEGT. The CDR3 loop spans 17 amino acids. The DNA of the CDR3 is TGTGCCAGCAGTTCCGGAGGGAGGACGCTTAGCACAGATACGCAGTATTTT. Translated, it gives CASSSGGRTLSTDTQYF.

This clonotype was observed at least ten times. The chain recombines TRBV30 with TRBJ1-2, with TRBD1 identical over 9 bases. After removal of 5 bases from V and 3 bases from J, the junction contained 1 base not matched to a gene. Per the germline V gene, CDR1 is GTSNPN and CDR2 is SVGIG (reference sequence). The CDR3 is made up of 12 amino acids. CDR3 amino acids: CAWRTGDYGYTF. The CDR3 DNA sequence: TGTGCCTGGCGGACAGGGGACTATGGCTACACCTTC.

The V gene is TRBV20-1, the J gene TRBJ2-7; weak D call: TRBD1 (5 bases). The CDR3 contains 12 residues. Per the germline V gene, CDR1 is DFQATT and CDR2 is SNEGSKA (reference sequence). V gave up 1 base and J gave up 6 bases, with 10 bases separating them. The CDR3, as DNA: TGCAGTGCTAGAGGCCAGGGATTCGAGCAGTACTTC. Protein: CSARGQGFEQYF.

Ten or more counts support this clonotype. This chain links TRBV20-1 with TRBJ2-7; D call uncertain. CDR1 and CDR2 (germline): DFQATT, SNEGSKA (reference sequence). This CDR3 spans 11 amino acids. The ends were cut back, 5 bases at V and 2 bases at J, with 7 bases in the middle. CDR3 residues: CSAPNPYEQYF. The CDR3 DNA sequence: TGCAGTGCTCCCAATCCCTACGAGCAGTACTTC.

This clonotype showed up many times. The rearrangement uses TRBV7-2 and TRBJ2-7, with 10 bases identical to TRBD1. CDR1 and CDR2 from the germline V gene are SGHTA and FQGNSA. The CDR3 totals 15 residues. V shed 5 bases and J 0 bases; nucleotides not matched to a gene: 4. The CDR3 DNA is TGTGCCAGCAGCACCGACAGGGGGCTCTCCTACGAGCAGTACTTC. Protein: CASSTDRGLSYEQYF.

There are many counts of this clonotype. The J gene is TRBJ1-1, the V gene TRBV2; no clear D gene. V was clipped by 1 base and J by 7 bases, with 7 bases between them. The CDR3 covers 12 residues. The germline V gene encodes CDR1 SNHLY and CDR2 FYNNEI. The CDR3 loop is CASSEGVYEAFF. CDR3 coding DNA: TGTGCCAGCAGTGAAGGCGTATATGAAGCTTTCTTT.

This clonotype was detected many times. V gene TRBV3-1 combines with J gene TRBJ1-1; 8 bases map to TRBD1. Germline V lookup: CDR1 LGHDT, CDR2 YNNKEL (reference sequence). Trimming took 1 base from V and 1 from J; bases not matched to a gene: 2. This CDR3 has 15 residues. The CDR3 sequence: CASSQVGTGNTEAFF. The CDR3 DNA reads TGTGCCAGCAGCCAAGTCGGGACAGGGAACACTGAAGCTTTCTTT.